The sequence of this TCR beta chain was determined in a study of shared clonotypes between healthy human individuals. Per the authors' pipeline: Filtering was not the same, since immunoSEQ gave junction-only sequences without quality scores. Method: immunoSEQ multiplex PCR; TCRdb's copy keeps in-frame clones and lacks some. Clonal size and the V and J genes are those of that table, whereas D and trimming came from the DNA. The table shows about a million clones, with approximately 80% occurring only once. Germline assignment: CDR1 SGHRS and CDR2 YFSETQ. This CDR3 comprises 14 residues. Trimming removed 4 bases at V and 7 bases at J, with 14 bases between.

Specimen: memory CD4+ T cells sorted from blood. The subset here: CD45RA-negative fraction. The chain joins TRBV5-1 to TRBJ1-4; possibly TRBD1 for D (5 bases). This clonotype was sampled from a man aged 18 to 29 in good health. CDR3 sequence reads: CASSLEGAGEKLFF. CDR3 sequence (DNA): TGCGCCAGCAGCCTAGAAGGGGCAGGTGAAAAACTGTTTTTT.